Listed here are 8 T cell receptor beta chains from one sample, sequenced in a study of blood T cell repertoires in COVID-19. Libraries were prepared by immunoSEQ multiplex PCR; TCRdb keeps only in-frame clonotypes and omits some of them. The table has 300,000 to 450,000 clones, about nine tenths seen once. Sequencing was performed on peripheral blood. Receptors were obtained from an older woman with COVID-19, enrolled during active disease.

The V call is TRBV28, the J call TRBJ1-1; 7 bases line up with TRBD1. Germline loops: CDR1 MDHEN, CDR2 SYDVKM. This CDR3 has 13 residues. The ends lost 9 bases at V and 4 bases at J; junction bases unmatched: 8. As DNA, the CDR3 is TGTGCCAGGAAGGGGGCGGGGAGCACTGAAGCTTTCTTT. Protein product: CARKGAGSTEAFF.

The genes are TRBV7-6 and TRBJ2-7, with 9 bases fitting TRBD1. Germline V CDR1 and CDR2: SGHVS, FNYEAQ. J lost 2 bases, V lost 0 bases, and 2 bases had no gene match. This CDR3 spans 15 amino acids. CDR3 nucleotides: TGTGCCAGCAGCTTAGCTGGACAGGGGACCTACGAGCAGTACTTC. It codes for CASSLAGQGTYEQYF.

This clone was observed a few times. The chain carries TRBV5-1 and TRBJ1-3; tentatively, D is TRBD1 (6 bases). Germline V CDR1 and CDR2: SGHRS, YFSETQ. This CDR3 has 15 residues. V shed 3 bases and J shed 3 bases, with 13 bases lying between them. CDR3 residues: CASSSSRDNGNTIYF. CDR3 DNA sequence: TGCGCCAGCAGCTCGTCCCGGGACAATGGAAACACCATATATTTT.

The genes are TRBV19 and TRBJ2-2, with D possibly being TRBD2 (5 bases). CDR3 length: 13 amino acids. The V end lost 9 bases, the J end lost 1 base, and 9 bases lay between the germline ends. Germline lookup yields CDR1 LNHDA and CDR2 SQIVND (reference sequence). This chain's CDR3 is CARTTENTGELFF. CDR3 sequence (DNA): TGTGCCAGGACTACAGAGAACACCGGGGAGCTGTTTTTT.

The CDR3 DNA reads TGCGCCAGCAGCAATCAGGGGGCAGGGACTGAAGCTTTCTTT. As protein: CASSNQGAGTEAFF. The chain is built from TRBV5-1 and TRBJ1-1; 8 bases align to TRBD1. Trimming took 4 bases from V and 5 from J; bases not matched to a gene: 7. The CDR3 totals 14 residues. Germline V gene sequence: CDR1 SGHRS, CDR2 YFSETQ.

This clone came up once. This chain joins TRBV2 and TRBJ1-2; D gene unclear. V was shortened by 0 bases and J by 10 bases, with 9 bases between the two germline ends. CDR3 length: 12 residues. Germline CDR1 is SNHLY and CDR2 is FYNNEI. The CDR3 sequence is CASSEALQAYTF. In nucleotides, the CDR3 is TGTGCCAGCAGTGAAGCGCTTCAGGCCTACACCTTC. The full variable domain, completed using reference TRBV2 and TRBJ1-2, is EPEVTQTPSHQVTQMGQEVILRCVPISNHLYFYWYRQILGQKVEFLVSFYNNEISEKSEIFDDQFSVERPDGSNFTLKIRSTKLEDSAMYFCASSEALQAYTFGSGTRLTVV.

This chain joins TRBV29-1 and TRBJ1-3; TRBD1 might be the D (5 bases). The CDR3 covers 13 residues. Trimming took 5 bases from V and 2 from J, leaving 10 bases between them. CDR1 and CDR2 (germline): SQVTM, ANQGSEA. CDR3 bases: TGCAGCGTTTCGGGGGGAACTGGAAACACCATATATTTT. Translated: CSVSGGTGNTIYF. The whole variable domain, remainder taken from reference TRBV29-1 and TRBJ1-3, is SAVISQKPSRDICQRGTSLTIQCQVDSQVTMMFWYRQQPGQSLTLIATANQGSEATYESGFVIDKFPISRPNLTFSTLTVSNMSPEDSSIYLCSVSGGTGNTIYFGEGSWLTVV.

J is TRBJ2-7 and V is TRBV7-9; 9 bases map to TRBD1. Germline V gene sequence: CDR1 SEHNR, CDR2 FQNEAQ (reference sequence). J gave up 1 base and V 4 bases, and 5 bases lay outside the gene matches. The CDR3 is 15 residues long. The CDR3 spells CASSYRGLTSYEQYF. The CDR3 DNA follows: TGTGCCAGCAGCTACAGGGGGCTAACGTCCTACGAGCAGTACTTC.